This T cell receptor (beta chain) was captured by sequencing in a study of regulatory T cells in long-lasting Graves disease. Germline V gives CDR1 MDHEN, CDR2 SYDVKM. The CDR3 is 15 residues long. V dropped 3 bases and J dropped 8; count of bases not matched to a gene: 11. This clonotype was observed many times. Documented time point: newly diagnosed GD, antithyroid drugs for less than 3 months. The TCR library used RNA extracted from PBMCs. Researchers made TCR beta libraries by using iRepertoire HTBI primers and running Arm-PCR on CDR3 regions. Via MiXCR, TCRdb re-called the multiplex PCR reads, giving one row per CDR3 protein. The sample has over 400,000 distinct CDR3 sequences, 14% seen once; the top ten hold roughly 18%. These data also formed part of another study, on T cells in Graves' hyperthyroidism and ophthalmopathy.

This clonotype originated in a woman in her fifties or sixties with Graves disease. The sample was peripheral blood mononuclear cells (PBMCs), taken at new diagnosis, from a patient treated with antithyroid drugs. The V and J genes are TRBV28 and TRBJ1-2; 8 positions match TRBD1. Written as DNA, the CDR3 is TGTGCCAGCAGTTTTGACAGGGGTGGCCTATACGGCTACACCTTC. It specifies CASSFDRGGLYGYTF.